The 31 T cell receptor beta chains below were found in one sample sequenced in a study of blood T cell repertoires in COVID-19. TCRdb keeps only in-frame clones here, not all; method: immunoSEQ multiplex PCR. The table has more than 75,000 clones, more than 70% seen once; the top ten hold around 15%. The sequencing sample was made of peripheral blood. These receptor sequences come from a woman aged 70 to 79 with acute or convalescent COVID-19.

The CDR3 coding sequence is TGCGCCAGCAAGGATAGCGGGAGGGTACAAGAGACCCAGTACTTC. As protein: CASKDSGRVQETQYF. The V and J genes are TRBV5-1 and TRBJ2-5; 11 bases match TRBD2. Germline trimming cut 6 bases from V and 2 bases from J; bases unmatched to any gene: 6. The CDR3 is 15 amino acids. The germline V gene encodes CDR1 SGHRS and CDR2 YFSETQ. The full variable domain, with the rest looked up from reference TRBV5-1 and TRBJ2-5, is KAGVTQTPRYLIKTRGQQVTLSCSPISGHRSVSWYQQTPGQGLQFLFEYFSETQRNKGNFPGRFSGRQFSNSRSEMNVSTLELGDSALYLCASKDSGRVQETQYFGPGTRLLVL.

The CDR3 loop reads CASSLSSGLQETQYF. The CDR3 DNA reads TGTGCCAGCAGCTTGTCGTCGGGACTCCAAGAGACCCAGTACTTC. The chain couples TRBV5-4 to TRBJ2-5; perhaps TRBD2 as D (6 bases). Trimming took 1 base from V and 1 from J, leaving 11 bases between them. Germline V CDR1 and CDR2: SGHNT, YYREEE (reference sequence). The CDR3 extends over 15 amino acids.

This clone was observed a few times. As DNA, the CDR3 is TGTGCCAGCAGTAGAAATGGGGGCCCCGAGCAGTACGTC. This gives the protein CASSRNGGPEQYV. The V gene is TRBV5-4, the J gene TRBJ2-7, with a weak D call TRBD1 (6 bases). The V end was cut by 5 bases, the J end by 6 bases, with 15 bases between. The CDR3 length is 13 residues. Germline assignment: CDR1 SGHNT and CDR2 YYREEE (reference sequence).

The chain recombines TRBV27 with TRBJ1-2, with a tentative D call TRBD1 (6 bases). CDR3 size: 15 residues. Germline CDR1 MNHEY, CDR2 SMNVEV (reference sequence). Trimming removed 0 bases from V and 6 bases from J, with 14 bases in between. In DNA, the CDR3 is TGTGCCAGCAGTTTATCGAGACCGGGACATGATGGCTACACCTTC. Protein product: CASSLSRPGHDGYTF.

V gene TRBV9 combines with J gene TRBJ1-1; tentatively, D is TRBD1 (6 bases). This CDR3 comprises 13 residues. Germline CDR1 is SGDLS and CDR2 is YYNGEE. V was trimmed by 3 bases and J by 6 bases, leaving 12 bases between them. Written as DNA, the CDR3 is TGTGCCAGCAGCGCCTCAGGGGACGCTGAAGCTTTCTTT. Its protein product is CASSASGDAEAFF.

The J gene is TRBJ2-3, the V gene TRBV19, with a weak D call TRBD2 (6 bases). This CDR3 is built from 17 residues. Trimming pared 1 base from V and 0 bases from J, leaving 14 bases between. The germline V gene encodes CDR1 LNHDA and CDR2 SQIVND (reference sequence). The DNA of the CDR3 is TGTGCCAGTAGTATAGCTGTGCCCCTAGCGAGCACAGATACGCAGTATTTT. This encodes CASSIAVPLASTDTQYF.

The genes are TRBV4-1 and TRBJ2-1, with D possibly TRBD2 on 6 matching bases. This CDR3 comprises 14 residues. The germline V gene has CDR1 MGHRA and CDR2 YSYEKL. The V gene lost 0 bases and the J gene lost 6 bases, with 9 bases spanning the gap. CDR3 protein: CASSQEMTSNEQFF. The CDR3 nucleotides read TGCGCCAGCAGCCAAGAAATGACTAGCAATGAGCAGTTCTTC.

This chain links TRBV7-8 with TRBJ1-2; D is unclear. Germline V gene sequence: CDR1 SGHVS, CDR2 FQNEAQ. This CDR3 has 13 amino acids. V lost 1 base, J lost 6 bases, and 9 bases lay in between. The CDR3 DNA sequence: TGTGCCAGCAGCTTAGGGGAGAGGGATGGCTACACCTTC. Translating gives CASSLGERDGYTF. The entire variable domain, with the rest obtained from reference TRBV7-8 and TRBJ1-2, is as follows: GAGVSQSPRYKVAKRGQDVALRCDPISGHVSLFWYQQALGQGPEFLTYFQNEAQLDKSGLPSDRFFAERPEGSVSTLKIQRTQQEDSAVYLCASSLGERDGYTFGSGTRLTVV.

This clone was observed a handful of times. In nucleotides, the CDR3 is TGTGCCTGGAGGGGACCGGAGGGGCTGCTGTTTTTT. Translating gives CAWRGPEGLLFF. The chain has TRBV30 and TRBJ2-2, with TRBD2 as a possible D gene (6 bases). Germline loops: CDR1 GTSNPN, CDR2 SVGIG (reference sequence). V gave up 3 bases and J gave up 13 bases, with 15 bases separating them. CDR3 size: 12 residues.

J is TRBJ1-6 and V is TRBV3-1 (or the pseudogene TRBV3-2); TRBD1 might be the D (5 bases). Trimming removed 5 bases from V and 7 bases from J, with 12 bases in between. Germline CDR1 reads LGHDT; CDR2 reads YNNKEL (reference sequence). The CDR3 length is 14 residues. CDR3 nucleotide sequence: TGTGCCAGCAGCTCGCAGGGTGGGAATTCACCCCTCCACTTT. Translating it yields CASSSQGGNSPLHF.

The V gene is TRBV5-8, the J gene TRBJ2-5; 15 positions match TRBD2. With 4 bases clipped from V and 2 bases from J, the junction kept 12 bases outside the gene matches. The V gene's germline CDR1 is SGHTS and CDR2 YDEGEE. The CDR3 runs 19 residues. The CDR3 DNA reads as TGTGCCAGCAGCCTCGGGACGGGACTAGCGGGAGGTGGGCAAGAGACCCAGTACTTC. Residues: CASSLGTGLAGGGQETQYF. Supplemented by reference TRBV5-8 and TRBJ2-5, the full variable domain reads EAGVTQSPTHLIKTRGQQATLRCSPISGHTSVYWYQQALGLGLQFLLWYDEGEERNRGNFPPRFSGRQFPNYSSELNVNALELEDSALYLCASSLGTGLAGGGQETQYFGPGTRLLVL.

The CDR3 DNA reads as TGTGCCAGTAGTCCTTCTAGCGGGACAGATACGCAGTATTTT. This sequence encodes CASSPSSGTDTQYF. This chain links TRBV19 with TRBJ2-3; 8 nucleotides agree with TRBD2. This CDR3 comprises 14 residues. Trimming removed 5 bases from V and 3 bases from J; junction bases left unmatched: 4. From germline, CDR1 is LNHDA and CDR2 SQIVND (reference sequence).

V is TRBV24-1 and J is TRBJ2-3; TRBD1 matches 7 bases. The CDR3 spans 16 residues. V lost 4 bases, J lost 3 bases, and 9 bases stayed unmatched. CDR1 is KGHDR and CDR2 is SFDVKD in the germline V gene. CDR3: CATSDHRGPRTDTQYF. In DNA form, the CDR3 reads TGTGCCACCAGTGACCACAGGGGTCCAAGAACAGATACGCAGTATTTT.

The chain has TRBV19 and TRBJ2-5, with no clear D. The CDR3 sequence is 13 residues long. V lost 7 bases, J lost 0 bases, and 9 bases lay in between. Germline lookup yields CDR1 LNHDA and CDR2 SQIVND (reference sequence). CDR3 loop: CASKFDYQETQYF. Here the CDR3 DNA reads TGTGCCAGTAAATTTGACTACCAAGAGACCCAGTACTTC.

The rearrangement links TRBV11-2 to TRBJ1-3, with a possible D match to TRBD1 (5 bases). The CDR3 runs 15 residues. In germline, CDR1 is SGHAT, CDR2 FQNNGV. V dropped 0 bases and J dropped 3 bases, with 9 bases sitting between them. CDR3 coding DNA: TGTGCCAGCAGCTTAGAGGGACTGATTGGAAACACCATATATTTT. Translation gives CASSLEGLIGNTIYF.

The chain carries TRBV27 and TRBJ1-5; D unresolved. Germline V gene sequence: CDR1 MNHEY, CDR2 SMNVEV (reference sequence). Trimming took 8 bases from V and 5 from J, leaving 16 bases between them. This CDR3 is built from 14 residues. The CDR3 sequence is CASSGKLGDQPQHF. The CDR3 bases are TGTGCCAGCTCAGGTAAGTTGGGAGATCAGCCCCAGCATTTT.

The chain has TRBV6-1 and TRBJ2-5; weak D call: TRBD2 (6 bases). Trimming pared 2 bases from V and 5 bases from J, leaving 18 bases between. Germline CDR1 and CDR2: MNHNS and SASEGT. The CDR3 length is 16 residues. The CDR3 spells CASSESLPGGWETQYF. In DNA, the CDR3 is TGTGCCAGCAGTGAATCGTTGCCAGGAGGGTGGGAGACCCAGTACTTC.

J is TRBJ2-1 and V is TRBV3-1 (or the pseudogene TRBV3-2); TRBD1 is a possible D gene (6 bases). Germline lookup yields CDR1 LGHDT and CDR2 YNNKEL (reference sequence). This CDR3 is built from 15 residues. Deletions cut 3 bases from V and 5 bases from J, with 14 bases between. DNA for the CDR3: TGTGCCAGCAGCCAGCCAGGGGCGAGGGACAATGAGCAGTTCTTC. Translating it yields CASSQPGARDNEQFF.

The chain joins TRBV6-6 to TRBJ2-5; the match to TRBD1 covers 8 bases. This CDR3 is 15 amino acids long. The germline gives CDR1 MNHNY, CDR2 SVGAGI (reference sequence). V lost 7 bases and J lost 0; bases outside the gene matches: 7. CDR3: CASNFGQGHQETQYF. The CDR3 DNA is TGTGCCAGCAACTTCGGACAGGGACACCAAGAGACCCAGTACTTC.

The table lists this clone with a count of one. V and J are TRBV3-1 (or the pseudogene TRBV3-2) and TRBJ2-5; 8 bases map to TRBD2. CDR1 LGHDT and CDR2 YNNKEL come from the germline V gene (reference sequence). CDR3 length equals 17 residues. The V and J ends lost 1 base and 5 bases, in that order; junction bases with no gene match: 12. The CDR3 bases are TGTGCCAGCAGCCAAGGGGCCGGTAGCGGGATACGGGAGACCCAGTACTTC. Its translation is CASSQGAGSGIRETQYF.

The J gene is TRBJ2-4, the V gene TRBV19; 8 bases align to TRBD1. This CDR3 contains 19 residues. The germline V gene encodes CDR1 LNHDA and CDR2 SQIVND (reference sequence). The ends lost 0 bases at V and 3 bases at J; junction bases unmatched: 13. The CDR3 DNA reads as TGTGCCAGTAGTATAGAGGCAGGGGGCCTGGATTCTGGCAAAAACATTCAGTACTTC. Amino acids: CASSIEAGGLDSGKNIQYF.

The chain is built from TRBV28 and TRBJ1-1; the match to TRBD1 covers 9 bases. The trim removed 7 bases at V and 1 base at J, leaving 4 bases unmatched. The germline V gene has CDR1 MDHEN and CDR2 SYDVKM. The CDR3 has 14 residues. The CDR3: CASTEGQGNTEAFF. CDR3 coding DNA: TGTGCCAGCACTGAGGGACAGGGGAACACTGAAGCTTTCTTT.

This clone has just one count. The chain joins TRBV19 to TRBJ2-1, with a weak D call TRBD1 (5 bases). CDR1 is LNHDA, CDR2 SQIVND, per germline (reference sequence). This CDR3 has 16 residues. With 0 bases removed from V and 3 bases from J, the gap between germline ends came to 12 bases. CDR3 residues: CASSIEARQIYNEQFF. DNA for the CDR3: TGTGCCAGTAGTATAGAAGCGAGACAGATCTACAATGAGCAGTTCTTC.

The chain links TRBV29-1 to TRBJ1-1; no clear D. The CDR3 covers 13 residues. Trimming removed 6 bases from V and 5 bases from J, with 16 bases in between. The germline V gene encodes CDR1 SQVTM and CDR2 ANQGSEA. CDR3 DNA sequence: TGCAGCGTCGAGTCGGGTGGAGTGACTGAAGCTTTCTTT. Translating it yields CSVESGGVTEAFF.

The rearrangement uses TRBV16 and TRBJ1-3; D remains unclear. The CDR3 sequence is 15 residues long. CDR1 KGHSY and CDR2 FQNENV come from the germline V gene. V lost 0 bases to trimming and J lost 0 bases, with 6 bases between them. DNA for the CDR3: TGTGCCAGCAGCCAATCCCCCAGCTCTGGAAACACCATATATTTT. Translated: CASSQSPSSGNTIYF.

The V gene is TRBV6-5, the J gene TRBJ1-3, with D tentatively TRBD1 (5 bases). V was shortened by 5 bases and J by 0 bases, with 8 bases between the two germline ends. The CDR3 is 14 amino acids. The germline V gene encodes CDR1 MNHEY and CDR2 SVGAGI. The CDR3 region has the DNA TGTGCCAGCAGTCCGACAGTCTCTGGAAACACCATATATTTT. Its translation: CASSPTVSGNTIYF.

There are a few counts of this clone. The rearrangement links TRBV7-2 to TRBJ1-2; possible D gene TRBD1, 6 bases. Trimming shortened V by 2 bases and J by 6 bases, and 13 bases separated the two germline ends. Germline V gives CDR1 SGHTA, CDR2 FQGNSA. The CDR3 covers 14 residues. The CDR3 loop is CASSLRRQGHGYTF. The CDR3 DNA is TGTGCCAGCAGCTTAAGAAGGCAGGGGCATGGCTACACCTTC. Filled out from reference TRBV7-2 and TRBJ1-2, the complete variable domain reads GAGVSQSPSNKVTEKGKDVELRCDPISGHTALYWYRQSLGQGLEFLIYFQGNSAPDKSGLPSDRFSAERTGGSVSTLTIQRTQQEDSAVYLCASSLRRQGHGYTFGSGTRLTVV.

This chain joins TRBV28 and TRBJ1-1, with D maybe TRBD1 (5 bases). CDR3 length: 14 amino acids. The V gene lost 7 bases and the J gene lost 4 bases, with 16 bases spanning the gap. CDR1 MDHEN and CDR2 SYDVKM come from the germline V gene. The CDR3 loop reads CASNQPFGGTEAFF. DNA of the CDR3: TGTGCCAGCAACCAACCGTTCGGGGGCACTGAAGCTTTCTTT.

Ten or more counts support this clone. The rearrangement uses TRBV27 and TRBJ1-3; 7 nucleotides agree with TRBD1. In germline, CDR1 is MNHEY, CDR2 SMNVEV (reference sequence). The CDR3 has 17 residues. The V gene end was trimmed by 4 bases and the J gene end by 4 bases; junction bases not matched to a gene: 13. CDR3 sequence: CASSSRQGSGLGNTIYF. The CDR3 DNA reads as TGTGCCAGCAGTTCCCGACAGGGAAGCGGTCTAGGAAACACCATATATTTT.

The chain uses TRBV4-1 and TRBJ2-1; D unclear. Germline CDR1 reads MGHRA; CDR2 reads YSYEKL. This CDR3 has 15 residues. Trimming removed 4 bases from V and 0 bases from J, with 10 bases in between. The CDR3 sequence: CASSRLPVSYNEQFF. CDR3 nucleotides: TGCGCCAGCAGCCGCCTACCCGTCTCCTACAATGAGCAGTTCTTC.

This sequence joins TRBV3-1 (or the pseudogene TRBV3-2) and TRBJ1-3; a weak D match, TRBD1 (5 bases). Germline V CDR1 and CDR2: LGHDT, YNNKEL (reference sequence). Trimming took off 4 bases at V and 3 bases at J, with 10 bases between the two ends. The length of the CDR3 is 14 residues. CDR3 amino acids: CASSRQIDGNTIYF. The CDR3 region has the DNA TGTGCCAGCAGCCGACAGATTGATGGAAACACCATATATTTT.